The clone carrying this TCR beta chain was counted many times. The antigen is not known. The germline V gene has CDR1 SGHTA and CDR2 FQGNSA. This CDR3 region has 16 residues. V was pared by 1 base and J by 2 bases, with 13 bases between. The data derive from a study of T cells after yellow fever vaccination. Whole-study findings and limits: Across the CD4 and CD8 compartments, a small share of clonotypes was present in both. Subsequent booster samples again held most clones from primary vaccination (just under 98% CD4, about 90% CD8). Abundant clonotypes from the bulk population could have been carried over as contaminants into FACS-sorted repertoires.

Template switching by 5'RACE produced TCR cDNA, adding a universal primer site and UMIs. TCRdb recomputed calls from the 5' RACE reads with MiXCR, one row per CDR3 protein. Here the sample spans about 300,000 distinct CDR3 sequences, approximately 10% being singletons. V gene TRBV7-2 combines with J gene TRBJ2-3; D unresolved. The receptor was isolated from a man younger than 35 who received the YFV17D yellow fever vaccine. This material consisted of CD4+ T cells sorted from PBMCs, taken 5 days after the yellow fever booster vaccination. The CDR3 is CASSLGPIGPTDTQYF. The CDR3 nucleotides read TGTGCCAGCAGCTTAGGTCCCATCGGCCCCACAGATACGCAGTATTTT. The full variable domain, completed using reference TRBV7-2 and TRBJ2-3, is GAGVSQSPSNKVTEKGKDVELRCDPISGHTALYWYRQSLGQGLEFLIYFQGNSAPDKSGLPSDRFSAERTGGSVSTLTIQRTQQEDSAVYLCASSLGPIGPTDTQYFGPGTRLTVL.